These 26 T cell receptor beta chains were all obtained from the same sample, sequenced in a study of blood T cells in healthy people across ages. A second roughly 6 to 11 cycle PCR used barcoded and J-beta primers. Via MiXCR, TCRdb re-called the 5' RACE reads, giving one row per CDR3 protein. The sample contains roughly 1,800,000 distinct CDR3 sequences, around 50% of which appear only once. Source material: blood. These receptors all come from a middle-aged woman in good health.

The rearrangement joins TRBV20-1 to TRBJ2-7, with 11 bases matching TRBD2. Trimming took 3 bases from V and 2 from J; bases not matched to a gene: 12. The CDR3 sequence is 17 residues long. The V gene's germline CDR1 is DFQATT and CDR2 SNEGSKA (reference sequence). The CDR3: CSASKRKVLAGAYEQYF. DNA for the CDR3: TGCAGTGCTAGCAAGAGGAAAGTACTAGCGGGGGCCTACGAGCAGTACTTC.

V usage is TRBV18 and J usage is TRBJ2-6; D call uncertain. The CDR3 covers 16 residues. Trimming took 0 bases from V and 4 from J, leaving 10 bases between them. Germline V gene data show CDR1 as KGHSH and CDR2 as LQKENI. This CDR3 is CASSPPVLSGANVLTF. As DNA, the CDR3 is TGTGCCAGCTCACCACCGGTACTGTCGGGGGCCAACGTCCTGACTTTC.

The V gene is TRBV28, the J gene TRBJ2-3; D is perhaps TRBD1 or TRBD2 (6 bases each). In germline, CDR1 is MDHEN, CDR2 SYDVKM. V was clipped by 5 bases and J by 2 bases, with 20 bases between them. The CDR3 runs 17 residues. CDR3 DNA: TGTGCCAGCAGTGCCCTGTCTGTCGGGGGCTTCACAGATACGCAGTATTTT. Translated, it gives CASSALSVGGFTDTQYF.

This clonotype has only a few counts. The V gene is TRBV24-1, the J gene TRBJ2-7; 7 bases map to TRBD1. V lost 5 bases, J lost 3 bases, and 6 bases stayed unmatched. The V gene's germline CDR1 is KGHDR and CDR2 SFDVKD. This CDR3 is 14 amino acids long. CDR3 loop: CATSGRDSLYEQYF. The CDR3 DNA follows: TGTGCCACCAGTGGAAGGGACAGCCTCTACGAGCAGTACTTC.

The CDR3 protein is CASSEQGQSDQPQHF. CDR3 bases: TGTGCCAGCAGTGAACAGGGACAGTCGGATCAGCCCCAGCATTTT. The gene calls are TRBV6-1 and TRBJ1-5, with 7 nucleotides matching TRBD1. The V segment lost 2 bases and the J segment 5 bases; nucleotides outside the gene matches: 6. Germline V gene sequence: CDR1 MNHNS, CDR2 SASEGT. This CDR3 comprises 15 residues.

The rearrangement links TRBV6-2 or TRBV6-3 to TRBJ2-1; D may match TRBD1 or TRBD2 (5 bases each). Germline V gene data show CDR1 as MNHEY and CDR2 as SVGEGT. The CDR3 is 14 residues long. Trimming left V 5 bases short and J 10 bases short, with 18 bases between. The CDR3, as DNA: TGTGCCAGCAGTCCCTACGCTAAGGGGAGAGAGCAGTTCTTC. Its translation is CASSPYAKGREQFF.

The CDR3 is CASSQHGQDLYGYTF. DNA of the CDR3: TGTGCCAGCAGCCAGCACGGGCAGGACCTCTATGGCTACACCTTC. This chain joins TRBV11-2 and TRBJ1-2; D remains ambiguous. Trimming cost V 5 bases and J 4 bases, with 17 bases left between them. CDR3 size: 15 residues. Germline CDR1 and CDR2: SGHAT and FQNNGV.

DNA of the CDR3: TGTGCCAGCAGTCCCATTTTACCTTACAATGAGCAGTTCTTC. It codes for CASSPILPYNEQFF. This chain links TRBV28 with TRBJ2-1; no reliable D call. V was shortened by 5 bases and J by 4 bases, with 12 bases between the two germline ends. The CDR3 is 14 residues long. Germline lookup yields CDR1 MDHEN and CDR2 SYDVKM. Full variable domain (outside the CDR3, taken from reference TRBV28 and TRBJ2-1): DVKVTQSSRYLVKRTGEKVFLECVQDMDHENMFWYRQDPGLGLRLIYFSYDVKMKEKGDIPEGYSVSREKKERFSLILESASTNQTSMYLCASSPILPYNEQFFGPGTRLTVL.

This chain uses TRBV6-2 or TRBV6-3 with TRBJ2-4, with D perhaps being TRBD1 or TRBD2 (5 bases each). The CDR3 contains 14 residues. Germline loops: CDR1 MNHEY, CDR2 SVGEGT. V was cut by 8 bases and J by 0 bases, with 11 bases left in between. The CDR3 DNA sequence: TGTGCCAGCGGGACGGGTTCAGCCAAAAACATTCAGTACTTC. Residues: CASGTGSAKNIQYF.

V and J are TRBV11-2 and TRBJ2-3, with TRBD2 as a possible D gene (7 bases). The length of the CDR3 is 15 residues. V lost 3 bases and J 5 bases, leaving 15 bases between the germline ends. The germline gives CDR1 SGHAT, CDR2 FQNNGV. CDR3 amino acids: CASSFVGGLGDTQYF. The DNA of the CDR3 is TGTGCCAGCAGCTTCGTCGGGGGGCTAGGAGATACGCAGTATTTT.

The rearrangement uses TRBV5-1 and TRBJ2-6; no clear D. Germline CDR1 reads SGHRS; CDR2 reads YFSETQ. The germline V and J ends were trimmed by 4 bases and 0 bases, with 11 bases remaining between them. CDR3 length: 16 amino acids. CDR3 nucleotide sequence: TGCGCCAGCAGCCCCCTCGCAGCCTCTGGGGCCAACGTCCTGACTTTC. It codes for CASSPLAASGANVLTF. The full variable domain, its missing parts supplied by reference TRBV5-1 and TRBJ2-6, is KAGVTQTPRYLIKTRGQQVTLSCSPISGHRSVSWYQQTPGQGLQFLFEYFSETQRNKGNFPGRFSGRQFSNSRSEMNVSTLELGDSALYLCASSPLAASGANVLTFGAGSRLTVL.

The DNA for the CDR3 is TGTGCCAGCAGTCGCTCCGGGACTAGCGGGAGCAACGAGCAGTACTTC. Residues: CASSRSGTSGSNEQYF. This chain uses TRBV6-5 with TRBJ2-7, with 14 bases matching TRBD2. The CDR3 has 16 amino acids. The germline gives CDR1 MNHEY, CDR2 SVGAGI. With V trimmed by 5 bases and J by 5 bases, 8 bases remained unmatched.

The chain combines TRBV10-3 with TRBJ1-1, with D unclear. CDR1 is ENHRY and CDR2 is SYGVKD in the germline V gene. The germline V and J ends were trimmed by 6 bases and 2 bases, with 16 bases remaining between them. The CDR3 runs 15 residues. CDR3: CAIRHTAVVNTEAFF. CDR3 nucleotide sequence: TGTGCCATCAGGCATACGGCCGTAGTTAACACTGAAGCTTTCTTT.

The chain employs TRBV29-1 and TRBJ2-1; perhaps TRBD1 as D (5 bases). V gave up 4 bases and J gave up 6 bases, with 10 bases separating them. Germline V gene sequence: CDR1 SQVTM, CDR2 ANQGSEA. CDR3 length equals 12 residues. The CDR3 sequence: CSVARDGNEQFF. CDR3 bases: TGCAGCGTTGCCAGGGATGGCAATGAGCAGTTCTTC.

The V call is TRBV4-3, the J call TRBJ2-6; tentatively, D is TRBD1 (5 bases). The CDR3 is 13 amino acids. Germline V CDR1 and CDR2: LGHNA, YSLEER. Trimming took 0 bases from V and 12 from J, leaving 9 bases between them. The CDR3 is CASSQDAGIVLTF. CDR3 nucleotide sequence: TGCGCCAGCAGCCAAGATGCAGGGATCGTCCTGACTTTC.

The chain joins TRBV29-1 to TRBJ2-5; D not resolved. The CDR3 length is 11 residues. CDR1 is SQVTM, CDR2 ANQGSEA, per germline. Between the trimmed V and J ends, which lost 7 bases and 2 bases, there was a span of 8 bases. The CDR3 protein is CSAQGQETQYF. In DNA, the CDR3 is TGCAGCGCTCAAGGGCAAGAGACCCAGTACTTC.

Concerning this clonotype itself: One end of the junction does not line up with germline, which may come from a read error. V gene TRBV7-2 combines with J gene TRBJ1-2; D is undetermined. This CDR3 comprises 15 residues. Germline V gene sequence: CDR1 SGHTA, CDR2 FQGNSA. The CDR3 sequence is CASSPTQLANDGYTF. The CDR3 region has the DNA TGTGCCAGCAGCCCCACCCAGTTAGCTAACGATGGCTACACCTTC.

This clonotype was observed a handful of times. The chain couples TRBV7-2 to TRBJ2-1; 8 positions match TRBD1. The V gene's germline CDR1 is SGHTA and CDR2 FQGNSA. V dropped 1 base and J dropped 6; count of bases not matched to a gene: 11. The CDR3 has 17 amino acids. The CDR3, as DNA: TGTGCCAGCAGCTTAGGAAGCGCCGGGACAGGTGTCAATGAGCAGTTCTTC. This codes for CASSLGSAGTGVNEQFF. Full variable domain (missing parts from reference TRBV7-2 and TRBJ2-1): GAGVSQSPSNKVTEKGKDVELRCDPISGHTALYWYRQSLGQGLEFLIYFQGNSAPDKSGLPSDRFSAERTGGSVSTLTIQRTQQEDSAVYLCASSLGSAGTGVNEQFFGPGTRLTVL.

This clonotype has more than one count but fewer than ten. The V and J genes are TRBV4-3 and TRBJ2-7, with 9 nucleotides matching TRBD1. The length of the CDR3 is 15 residues. CDR1 is LGHNA and CDR2 is YSLEER in the germline V gene. The V and J ends lost 0 bases and 6 bases, in that order; junction bases with no gene match: 6. DNA of the CDR3: TGCGCCAGCAGCCAAGACAGGTTACAGGGGGCCGAGCAGTACTTC. This encodes CASSQDRLQGAEQYF.

The rearrangement links TRBV7-2 to TRBJ2-7; D is ambiguous. The germline gives CDR1 SGHTA, CDR2 FQGNSA. Deletions cut 2 bases from V and 5 bases from J, with 13 bases between. The CDR3 contains 14 residues. Here the CDR3 DNA reads TGTGCCAGCAGCTTACTCTCGCTTCTCCACGAGCAGTACTTC. This translates into CASSLLSLLHEQYF.

The chain links TRBV4-1 to TRBJ2-3; D gene uncertain. This CDR3 is built from 16 residues. The V gene lost 0 bases and the J gene lost 6 bases, with 16 bases spanning the gap. Germline CDR1 MGHRA, CDR2 YSYEKL. CDR3: CASSQEEVRSTDTQYF. DNA for the CDR3: TGCGCCAGCAGCCAAGAAGAGGTCCGTTCAACGGATACGCAGTATTTT.

The chain links TRBV10-3 to TRBJ1-1; D is uncertain. Trimming removed 8 bases from V and 0 bases from J, with 10 bases in between. CDR1 ENHRY and CDR2 SYGVKD come from the germline V gene. This CDR3 is built from 13 residues. The CDR3 region is CAIRESMNTEAFF. CDR3 DNA sequence: TGTGCCATCCGGGAGAGCATGAACACTGAAGCTTTCTTT.

This chain joins TRBV5-1 and TRBJ2-6; 9 bases are shared with TRBD1. In germline, CDR1 is SGHRS, CDR2 YFSETQ. V lost 4 bases to trimming and J lost 2 bases; unmatched junction nucleotides: 13. This CDR3 is built from 19 residues. CDR3 in amino acids: CASSPQGADNPTGANVLTF. CDR3 nucleotides: TGCGCCAGCAGCCCACAGGGGGCGGATAACCCCACTGGGGCCAACGTCCTGACTTTC.

This clonotype was detected only once. The chain links TRBV7-2 to TRBJ2-4, with 8 bases lining up with TRBD2. The CDR3 consists of 19 residues. The V segment lost 5 bases and the J segment 13 bases; nucleotides outside the gene matches: 28. Germline-derived CDR1 and CDR2 are SGHTA and FQGNSA. The DNA for the CDR3 is TGTGCCAGCAGCAAGAGTGGCGCGGGGGGCCCCAGCTCCTACAATGAGCAGTACTTC. Translating it yields CASSKSGAGGPSSYNEQYF. Together with reference TRBV7-2 and TRBJ2-4, the CDR3 gives the full variable domain: GAGVSQSPSNKVTEKGKDVELRCDPISGHTALYWYRQSLGQGLEFLIYFQGNSAPDKSGLPSDRFSAERTGGSVSTLTIQRTQQEDSAVYLCASSKSGAGGPSSYNEQYFGAGTRLSVL.

A single count supports this clonotype. The V and J genes are TRBV11-2 and TRBJ2-5; no clear D. The CDR3 is 15 amino acids. The ends were cut back, 2 bases at V and 6 bases at J, with 16 bases in the middle. Germline V gives CDR1 SGHAT, CDR2 FQNNGV. CDR3 protein: CASSLRVVVEQTQYF. The CDR3 DNA is TGTGCCAGCAGCTTAAGGGTAGTCGTCGAACAGACCCAGTACTTC.

This clonotype appeared a few times. The chain joins TRBV4-1 to TRBJ2-7; D possibly corresponds to TRBD1 (7 bases). CDR3 size: 17 residues. Trimming cost V 4 bases and J 3 bases, with 22 bases left between them. Per germline, CDR1 MGHRA and CDR2 YSYEKL. DNA of the CDR3: TGCGCCAGCAGCCCCCCAGGTATGGCAGGGGGGCACTACGAGCAGTACTTC. Translating gives CASSPPGMAGGHYEQYF.